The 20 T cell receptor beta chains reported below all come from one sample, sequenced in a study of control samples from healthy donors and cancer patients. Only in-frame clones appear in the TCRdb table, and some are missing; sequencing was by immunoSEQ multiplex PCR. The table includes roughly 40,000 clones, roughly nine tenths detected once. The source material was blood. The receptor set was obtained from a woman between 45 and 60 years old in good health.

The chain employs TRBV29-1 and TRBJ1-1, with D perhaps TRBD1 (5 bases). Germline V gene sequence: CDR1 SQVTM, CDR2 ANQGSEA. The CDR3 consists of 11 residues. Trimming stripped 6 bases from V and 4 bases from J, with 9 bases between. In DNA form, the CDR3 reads TGCAGCGTCCCCGGGGGCACTGAAGCTTTCTTT. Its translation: CSVPGGTEAFF.

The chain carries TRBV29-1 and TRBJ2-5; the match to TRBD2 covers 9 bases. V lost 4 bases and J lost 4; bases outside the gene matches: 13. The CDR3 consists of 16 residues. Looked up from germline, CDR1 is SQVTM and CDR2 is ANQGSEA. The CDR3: CSVGRRTSAQLETQYF. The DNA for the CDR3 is TGCAGCGTTGGGCGACGGACTAGCGCGCAATTAGAGACCCAGTACTTC.

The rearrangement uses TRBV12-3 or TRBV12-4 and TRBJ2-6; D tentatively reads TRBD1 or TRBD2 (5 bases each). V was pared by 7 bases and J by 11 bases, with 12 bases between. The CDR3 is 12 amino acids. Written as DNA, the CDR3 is TGTGCCAGCACCTGGGTGGGGGACGTCCTGACTTTC. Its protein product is CASTWVGDVLTF.

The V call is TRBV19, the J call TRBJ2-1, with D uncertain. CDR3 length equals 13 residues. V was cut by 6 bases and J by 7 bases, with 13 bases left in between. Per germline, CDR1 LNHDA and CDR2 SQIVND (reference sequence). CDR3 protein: CASRRQSDNEQFF. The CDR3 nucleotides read TGTGCCAGTAGAAGGCAGTCAGATAATGAGCAGTTCTTC.

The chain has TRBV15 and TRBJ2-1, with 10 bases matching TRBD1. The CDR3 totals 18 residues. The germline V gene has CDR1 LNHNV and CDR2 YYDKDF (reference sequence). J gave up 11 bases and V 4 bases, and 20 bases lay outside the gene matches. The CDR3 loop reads CATSKAGPGQGPRTKQFF. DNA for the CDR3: TGTGCCACCAGCAAAGCCGGCCCGGGACAGGGGCCCCGAACTAAGCAGTTCTTC.

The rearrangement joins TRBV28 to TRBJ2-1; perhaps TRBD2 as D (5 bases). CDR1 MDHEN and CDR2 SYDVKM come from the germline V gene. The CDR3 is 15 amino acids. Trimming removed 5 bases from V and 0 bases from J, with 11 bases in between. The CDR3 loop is CASSETGISYNEQFF. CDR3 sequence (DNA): TGTGCCAGCAGTGAGACGGGGATCTCCTACAATGAGCAGTTCTTC.

The CDR3 DNA follows: TGTGCCAGCAGCTTAGTAAGGGCGGACGAAAAACTGTTTTTT. It is translated as CASSLVRADEKLFF. The chain couples TRBV7-2 to TRBJ1-4, with unresolved D. Looked up from germline, CDR1 is SGHTA and CDR2 is FQGNSA. This CDR3 has 14 amino acids. With 1 base removed from V and 8 bases from J, the gap between germline ends came to 11 bases.

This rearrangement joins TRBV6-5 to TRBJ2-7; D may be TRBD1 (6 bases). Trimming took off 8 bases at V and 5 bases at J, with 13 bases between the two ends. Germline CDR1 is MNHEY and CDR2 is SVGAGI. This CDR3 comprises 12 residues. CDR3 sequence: CASANRVNEQYF. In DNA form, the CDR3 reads TGTGCCAGCGCTAACAGGGTAAACGAGCAGTACTTC.

The DNA for the CDR3 is TGTGCCTGGAGTGAAGGACAGGACTCTCCGCAGCCCCAGCATTTT. Its protein is CAWSEGQDSPQPQHF. The V and J genes are TRBV30 and TRBJ1-5; TRBD1 agrees at 7 bases. CDR3 size: 15 residues. V lost 1 base and J lost 7; bases outside the gene matches: 10. Germline-derived CDR1 and CDR2 are GTSNPN and SVGIG (reference sequence).

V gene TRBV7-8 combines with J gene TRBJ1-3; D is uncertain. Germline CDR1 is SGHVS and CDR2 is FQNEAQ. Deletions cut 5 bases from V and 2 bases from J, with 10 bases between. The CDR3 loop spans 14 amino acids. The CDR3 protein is CASSRGNAGNTIYF. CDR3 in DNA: TGTGCCAGCAGCCGAGGGAACGCTGGAAACACCATATATTTT.

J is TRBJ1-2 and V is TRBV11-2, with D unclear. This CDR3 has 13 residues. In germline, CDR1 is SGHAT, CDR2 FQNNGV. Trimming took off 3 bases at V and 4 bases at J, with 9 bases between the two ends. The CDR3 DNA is TGTGCCAGCAGCTTCAACCGGGGCTATGGCTACACCTTC. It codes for CASSFNRGYGYTF.

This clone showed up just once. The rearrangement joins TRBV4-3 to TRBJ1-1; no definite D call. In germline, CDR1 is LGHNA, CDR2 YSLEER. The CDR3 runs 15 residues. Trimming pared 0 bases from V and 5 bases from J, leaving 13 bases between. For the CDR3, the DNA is TGCGCCAGCAGCCAAGATAACAAGAAATCAACTGAAGCTTTCTTT. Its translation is CASSQDNKKSTEAFF.

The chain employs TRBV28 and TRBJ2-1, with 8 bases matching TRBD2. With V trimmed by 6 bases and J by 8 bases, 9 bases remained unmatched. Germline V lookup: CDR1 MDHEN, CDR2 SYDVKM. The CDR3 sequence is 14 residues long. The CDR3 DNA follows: TGTGCCAGCAGCCCGGGGGGGTCCGTGGATGAGCAGTTCTTC. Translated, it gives CASSPGGSVDEQFF.

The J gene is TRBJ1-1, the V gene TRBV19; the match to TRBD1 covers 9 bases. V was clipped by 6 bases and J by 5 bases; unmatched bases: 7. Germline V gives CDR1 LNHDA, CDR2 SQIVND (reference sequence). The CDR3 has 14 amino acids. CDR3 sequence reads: CASRSTGGATEAFF. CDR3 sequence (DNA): TGTGCCAGTAGATCCACAGGGGGCGCGACTGAAGCTTTCTTT.

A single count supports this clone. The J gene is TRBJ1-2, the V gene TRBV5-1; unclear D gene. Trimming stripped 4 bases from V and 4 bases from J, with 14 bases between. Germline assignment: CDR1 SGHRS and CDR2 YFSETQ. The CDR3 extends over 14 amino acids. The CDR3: CASSKDLEGYGYTF. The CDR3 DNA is TGCGCCAGCAGCAAAGACTTAGAGGGCTATGGCTACACCTTC.

In DNA form, the CDR3 reads TGTGCCAGCAGTTTACCCGGGGTGAATGAAAAACTGTTTTTT. Its protein product is CASSLPGVNEKLFF. The chain recombines TRBV28 with TRBJ1-4; D uncertain. The V end lost 2 bases, the J end lost 5 bases, and 9 bases lay between the germline ends. The CDR3 is 14 residues long. The V gene's germline CDR1 is MDHEN and CDR2 SYDVKM.

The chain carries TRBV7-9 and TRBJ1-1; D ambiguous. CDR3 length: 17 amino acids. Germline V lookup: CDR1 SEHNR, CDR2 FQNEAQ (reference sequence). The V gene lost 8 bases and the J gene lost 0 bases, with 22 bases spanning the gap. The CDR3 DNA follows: TGTGCCAGCGGCCAGCTGAAAGGTGGGCTTCTGAACACTGAAGCTTTCTTT. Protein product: CASGQLKGGLLNTEAFF.

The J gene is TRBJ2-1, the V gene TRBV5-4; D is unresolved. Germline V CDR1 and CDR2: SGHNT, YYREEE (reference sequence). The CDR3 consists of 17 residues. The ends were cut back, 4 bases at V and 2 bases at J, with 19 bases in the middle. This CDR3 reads CASSIFDQVRTYNEQFF. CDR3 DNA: TGTGCCAGCAGCATTTTCGACCAGGTCCGAACCTACAATGAGCAGTTCTTC.

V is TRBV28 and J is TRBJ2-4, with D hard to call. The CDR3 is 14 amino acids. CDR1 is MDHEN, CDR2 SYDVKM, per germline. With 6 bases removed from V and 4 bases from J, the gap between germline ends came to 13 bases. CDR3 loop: CASSGSTHKNIQYF. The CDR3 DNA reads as TGTGCCAGCAGCGGAAGTACCCATAAAAACATTCAGTACTTC. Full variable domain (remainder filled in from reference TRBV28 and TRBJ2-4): DVKVTQSSRYLVKRTGEKVFLECVQDMDHENMFWYRQDPGLGLRLIYFSYDVKMKEKGDIPEGYSVSREKKERFSLILESASTNQTSMYLCASSGSTHKNIQYFGAGTRLSVL.

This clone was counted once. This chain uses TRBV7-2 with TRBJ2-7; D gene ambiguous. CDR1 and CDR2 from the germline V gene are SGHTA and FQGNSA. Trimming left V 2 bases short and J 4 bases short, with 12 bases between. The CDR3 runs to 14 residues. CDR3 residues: CASSLFATAYEQYF. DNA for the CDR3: TGTGCCAGCAGCTTATTCGCAACAGCTTACGAGCAGTACTTC.